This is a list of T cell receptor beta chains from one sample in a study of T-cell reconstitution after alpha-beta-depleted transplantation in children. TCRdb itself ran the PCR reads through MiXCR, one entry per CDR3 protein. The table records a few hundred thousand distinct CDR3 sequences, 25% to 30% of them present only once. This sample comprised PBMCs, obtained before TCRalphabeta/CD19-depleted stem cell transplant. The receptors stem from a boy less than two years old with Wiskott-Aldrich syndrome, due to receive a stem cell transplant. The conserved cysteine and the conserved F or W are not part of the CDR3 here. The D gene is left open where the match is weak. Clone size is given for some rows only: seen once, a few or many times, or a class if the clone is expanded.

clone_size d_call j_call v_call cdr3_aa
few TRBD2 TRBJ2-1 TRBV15 ATSRDLPAGGYNEQF
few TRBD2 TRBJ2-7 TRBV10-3 AISALAGDEQY
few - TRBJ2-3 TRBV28 ASSPGDSDTQY
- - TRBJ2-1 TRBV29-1 SVEAYPSSYNEQF
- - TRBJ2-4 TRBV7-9 ASRRTGAKNIQY
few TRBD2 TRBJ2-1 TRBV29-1 SVGTSGSQDEQF
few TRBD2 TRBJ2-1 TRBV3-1 ASSRITSSGNEQF
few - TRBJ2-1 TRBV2 ASSELAVDREF
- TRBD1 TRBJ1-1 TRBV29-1 SVDRTGFDTEAF
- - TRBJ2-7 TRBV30 AWRKGTYEQY
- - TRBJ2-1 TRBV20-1 SARDLALTSYNEQF
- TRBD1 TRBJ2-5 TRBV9 ASSGTGTVQETQY
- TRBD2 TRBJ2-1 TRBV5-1 ASSLAATSAVYNEQF
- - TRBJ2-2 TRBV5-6 ASSLVGGSNTGELF
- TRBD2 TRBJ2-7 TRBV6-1 ASSEGDSGRMAEEQY
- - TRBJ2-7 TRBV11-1 ASSSRLAYEQY
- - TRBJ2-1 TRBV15 ATSRDLIYLEF
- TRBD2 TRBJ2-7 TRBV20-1 SGILAGNYEQY
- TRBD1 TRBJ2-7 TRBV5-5 ASSAAYRGPYEQY
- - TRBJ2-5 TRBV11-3 ASSLHGQETQY
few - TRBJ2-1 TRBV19 ASRRNTGTGSYNEQF
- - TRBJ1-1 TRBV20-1 SAALVGAF
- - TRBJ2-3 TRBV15 ATSTIDRFTDTQY
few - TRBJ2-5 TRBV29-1 SVSGQDGETQY
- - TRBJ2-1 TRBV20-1 SARGVGRAYNEQF
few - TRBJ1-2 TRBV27 ASSPTPNYGYT
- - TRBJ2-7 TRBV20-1 SAIFGSGYEQY
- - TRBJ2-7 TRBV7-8 ASSLRPVADEQY
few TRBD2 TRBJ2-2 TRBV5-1 ASSSAGGNTGELF
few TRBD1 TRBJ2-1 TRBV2 ASSGGGQGREQF
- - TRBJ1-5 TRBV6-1 ASTDSPQPQH
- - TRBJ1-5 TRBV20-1 SARTRTGSQPQH
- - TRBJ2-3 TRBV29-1 SVDVASARADTQY
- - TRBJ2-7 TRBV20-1 SATDGFSYEQY
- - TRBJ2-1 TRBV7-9 ASSLTWERGEQF
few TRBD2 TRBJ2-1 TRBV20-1 SARSASGPYNEQF
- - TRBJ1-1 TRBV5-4 ASSLGSRGLNTEAF
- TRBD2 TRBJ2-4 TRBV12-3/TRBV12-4 ASSHRLAGDKNIQY
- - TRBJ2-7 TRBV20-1 SASPGRPNEQY
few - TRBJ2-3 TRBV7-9 ASSIGQPTDTQY
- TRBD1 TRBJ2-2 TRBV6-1 ASRTGGNTVELF
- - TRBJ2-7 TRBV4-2 ASSQDNRLTYEQY
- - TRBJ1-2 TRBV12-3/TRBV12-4 ASTTWDGKNYGYT
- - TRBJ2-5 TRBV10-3 ASSDGLKETQY
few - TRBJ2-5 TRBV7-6 ASSLGPAGGGGTQETQY
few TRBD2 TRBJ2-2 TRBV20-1 SASGILNTGELF